This T cell receptor beta chain was obtained from a study of beta chain features in type 1 diabetes (dated 2018 in TCRdb). Background for the entire study: Patients and healthy donors did not differ in mean age, gender distribution, total cell number or subset yield. A total of around 110,000,000 sorted cells were examined across all samples, and a strong correlation was observed between cell number per subset and RNA yield. The study compared TCRB repertoires of sorted circulating CD4+ T cell subsets between recently diagnosed type 1 diabetes patients and matched healthy donors. Regulatory and stem cell-like memory subsets were obtained from only 8 patients and about 8 healthy donors, while naive and central memory subsets were obtained from all 28 donors. On the study overall, not on this receptor specifically: Sequencing cDNA rather than genomic DNA could over-represent highly expressing activated cells, although activation and CD3 levels did not differ between groups. Shorter templates might be favored by PCR, yet because patient and control samples were amplified and corrected together, any such skew would affect both groups equally. Because small numbers of individuals were included in the HLA sub-analyses, any influence of HLA type on TCRB rearrangement was left unresolved. Naive, central memory and regulatory TCRB repertoires appeared to be more similar among patients than among healthy donors. In all four CD4+ subsets, TCRB CDR3 length was moderately but significantly shorter in type 1 diabetes patients. At VDJ recombination sites, type 1 diabetes patients had fewer insertions and more deleted nucleotides, which implies abnormalities in thymic rearrangement.

The germline V gene (reference sequence) sets CDR1 to GTSNPN and CDR2 to SVGIG. The CDR3 starts with the cysteine, ends with the phenylalanine, and has 11 residues. CDR3 DNA only is kept here, 33 bases in frame from base 1. The trim is 2 bases for V and 8 bases for J, with a gap of 9 bases between the germline ends. The entire isolated RNA was reverse transcribed using the High Capacity cDNA Reverse Transcription Kit, and thus expressed TCRB transcripts were sequenced. Deep immunoSEQ sequencing was applied to naive, central memory and regulatory T cell samples, giving an average of around 3.8 million total reads per sample. After sorted cells were lysed in RLT buffer, RNA was extracted with DNase-treated RNeasy Micro or Mini kits, with the choice depending on cell number. To prevent cross-contamination, each cell subset was processed individually, whereas patient and healthy donor samples were processed jointly. The immunoSEQ multiplex PCR was used to amplify TCRB sequences from cDNA, generating 87-bp fragments that spanned the CDR3 region. The amplicons were sequenced using the Illumina HiSeq platform. As for how the authors treated the data: PCR bias was computationally corrected using synthetic template baselines, reads within Hamming distance 2 were collapsed, and singletons that could not be merged were discarded. By aligning reads against IMGT, V, D and J genes, CDR3 length, and insertions or deletions at six rearrangement sites were assigned. Within each subset, clonotype counts were normalized to the number of sorted cells before true diversity and Gini coefficients were calculated with the tcR R package. The overlap coefficient, calculated on TCRB nucleotide sequences, was used to measure repertoire sharing. Out-of-frame TCRB sequences from naive cells were analyzed to stand in for the pre-selection repertoire. In TCRdb, the immuneACCESS table is reduced to in-frame sequences with V and J assigned. These tables do not hold every clone; where another copy was compared, an unresolved V gene accounts for under half, and the others remain unexplained. V, J and clone size derive from that table, while D and trimming were established from the DNA sequence. This sample is represented by 160,000 or so clones; 63% of them were singletons. The ten biggest clones cover nearly 0.09% of the sample.

In this sample, this clone turned up a few times. Its antigen remains undetermined. No qualities accompany the bases; no much larger clone lies one base away. From each donor, a single peripheral blood sample of 100 to 150 mL on average was drawn into heparinised tubes. Using a panel that included CD45RO, CCR7, CD25, CD127, CD95 and CD27, naive, central memory, regulatory and stem cell-like memory CD4+ T cells were sorted on a BD FACSAria II. Purity was above 95% for every sorted population. PBMCs were separated immediately by Lymphoprep density gradient centrifugation and were stained directly, without being cultured. Samples were stained and sorted in pairs, with one healthy donor and one patient per experiment, so that batch effects were minimized.

This receptor was taken from a man aged 25-45 years with type 1 diabetes. The V gene is TRBV30 and the J gene is TRBJ1-1; the D gene identity is not certain. The sequenced sample consisted of naive CD4+ T cells from blood. The cell subset or site label of this sample denotes: true naive CD4+ T cells. The CDR3 sequence is CAWSQQFEAFF. The sequenced DNA is TGTGCCTGGAGTCAACAGTTCGAAGCTTTCTTT.